This TCR beta chain was recorded in a study of CD8+ T cells in alopecia areata (dated by TCRdb to 2016 to 2019). Describing the broader study: Treated patients were enrolled in an open-label pilot trial of oral tofacitinib at 5 to 10 mg twice daily for moderate-to-severe alopecia areata. Patients received tofacitinib for 6 to 18 months and were then followed off drug for 6 months to check for delayed response and recurrence. In treated patients, disease severity was measured using the SALT score, which gives the percentage of scalp surface area affected. To study T cell clonal expansion in alopecia areata, the researchers applied high-throughput TCRbeta sequencing to both the C3H/HeJ mouse model and human patients. Human TCRbeta sequencing covered scalp tissue and sorted CD4+ and CD8+ peripheral blood T cells from patchy and totalis/universalis alopecia areata patients and healthy controls. Patients on tofacitinib were biopsied at baseline and after 4 and 24 weeks of treatment, and several of the patients also had a later scalp biopsy. Scalp clonality was compared across normal scalp (n=4), patchy alopecia areata scalp (n=8), and alopecia totalis/universalis scalp (n=8). RNA was obtained with the PAXgene miRNA kit for fixed scalp, the miRNeasy kit for PBMCs, and the RNeasy kit for mouse skin. immunoSEQ multiplex PCR using 35 Vbeta forward primers and 13 Jbeta reverse primers was used to amplify TCRbeta CDR3 regions.

What the research found in general, with its limitations: TCR sequences shared between patients were less clear than in mice, possibly partly because of HLA diversity in the patient population. Lesional scalp, especially in alopecia totalis/universalis, showed higher clonality and more expanded CD8+ clones than normal scalp, suggesting antigenic drive. Many expanded lesional clones persisted in scalp and blood during tofacitinib treatment, which may partly explain relapse after stopping treatment. Resident alphabeta T cells in normal human skin are also sequenced, complicating scalp TCR repertoire analysis, unlike mouse skin dominated by gammadelta T cells. Because the treated cohort was small and had just a single nonresponder, larger studies are needed to establish links between baseline CD8+ expansion and response. Tofacitinib significantly lowered scalp clonality and the number of expanded CD8+ clones among the top 100 scalp clones.

To note about this clone: Its cognate antigen has yet to be identified. The sample holds no much larger clone one base away, and base qualities are not on file. The same CDR3 also results from other DNA sequences found in this sample.

There are 13 amino acids in the CDR3, from cysteine to phenylalanine inclusive. Left in the record is the CDR3 DNA by itself, 39 bases read in frame from the first base. The germline V and J ends show losses of 3 bases and 2 bases respectively, and no gene match explains 2 bases of the junction. CDR1 GTSNPN and CDR2 SVGIG were looked up in the germline V gene (reference sequence). Receptor amplification or capture employed the immunoSEQ multiplex PCR assay. RNA was extracted from all samples and reverse transcribed into cDNA as template for TCR sequencing. First-strand cDNA was synthesized with SuperScript III using a 2:1 mix of oligo-dT and random hexamers. A synthetic immune receptor repertoire was used to measure amplification bias, and any remaining bias was corrected computationally. The source study handled its data this way. After raw reads were preprocessed to remove errors, the CDR3 was defined following IMGT conventions as running from the conserved cysteine to phenylalanine. Clonality was computed as 1 minus the Shannon entropy, with the entropy normalized by log2 of the number of productive unique TCRs. Whether scalp clones were CD4 or CD8 was inferred by matching scalp TCRbeta sequences against CD4 and CD8 repertoires sorted from blood. Entries here come from immuneACCESS through TCRdb and include only in-frame sequences with V and J called. Some clones fail to appear in such tables; in the studies checked, an unresolved V gene covers under half of the shortfall, and the cause of the remainder is unknown. V, J and clone size were drawn from that table, and D and trimming were deduced from the DNA. The sample records some 190,000 clones, around three fifths of which are singletons. The leading ten clones occupy approximately 1.3% of the sample.

Read against the paper, the sample's treatment or condition label means: oral pan-JAK inhibitor, 5-10 mg twice daily. Peripheral blood and lesional scalp punch biopsies were obtained from patients with alopecia areata. PBMCs were isolated by density centrifugation and stained for CD3, CD4 and CD8, and CD4+ and CD8+ T cells were sorted on a FACSAria. The sequence was obtained from a human donor with alopecia areata. The source was CD4+ T cells sorted from blood, collected between weeks 47 and 50, from a patient treated with tofacitinib. Rearrangement joined TRBV30 to TRBJ1-2, and 8 junction bases match TRBD1. The DNA reads as follows: TGTGCCTGGAGCGGACAGGGCAACTATGGCTACACCTTC. It codes for CAWSGQGNYGYTF.